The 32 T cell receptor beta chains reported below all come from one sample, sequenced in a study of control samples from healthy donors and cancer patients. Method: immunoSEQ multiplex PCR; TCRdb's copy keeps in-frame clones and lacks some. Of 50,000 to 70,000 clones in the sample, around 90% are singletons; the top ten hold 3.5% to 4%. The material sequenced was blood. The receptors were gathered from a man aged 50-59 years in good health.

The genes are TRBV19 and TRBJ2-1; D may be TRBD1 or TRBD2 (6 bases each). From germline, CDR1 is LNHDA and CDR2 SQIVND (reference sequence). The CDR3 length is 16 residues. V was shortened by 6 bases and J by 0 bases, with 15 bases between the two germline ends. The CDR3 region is CASRSGGGSSYNEQFF. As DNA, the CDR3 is TGTGCCAGTAGGAGCGGAGGGGGGAGCTCCTACAATGAGCAGTTCTTC.

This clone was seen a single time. The CDR3 region has the DNA TGTGCCAGCAGCCCCCGGGACGAGGACTCGAGCTACGAGCAGTACTTC. As protein: CASSPRDEDSSYEQYF. The chain carries TRBV13 and TRBJ2-7, with D perhaps TRBD1 or TRBD2 (5 bases each). The CDR3 sequence is 16 residues long. Looked up from germline, CDR1 is PRHDT and CDR2 is FYEKMQ (reference sequence). V gave up 5 bases and J gave up 3 bases, with 20 bases separating them.

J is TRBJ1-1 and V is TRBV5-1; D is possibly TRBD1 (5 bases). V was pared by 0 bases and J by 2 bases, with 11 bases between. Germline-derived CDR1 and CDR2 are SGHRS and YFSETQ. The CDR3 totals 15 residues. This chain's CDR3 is CASSLAGGINTEAFF. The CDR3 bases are TGCGCCAGCAGCTTGGCGGGGGGGATCAACACTGAAGCTTTCTTT. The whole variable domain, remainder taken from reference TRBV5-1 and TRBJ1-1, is KAGVTQTPRYLIKTRGQQVTLSCSPISGHRSVSWYQQTPGQGLQFLFEYFSETQRNKGNFPGRFSGRQFSNSRSEMNVSTLELGDSALYLCASSLAGGINTEAFFGQGTRLTVV.

The CDR3 DNA reads as TGTGCCAGCAGTGTGGAGCTATCCTCTGGAAACACCATATATTTT. Translated, it gives CASSVELSSGNTIYF. The chain is built from TRBV2 and TRBJ1-3, with D unclear. The CDR3 totals 15 residues. The germline V and J ends were trimmed by 4 bases and 0 bases, with 10 bases remaining between them. Looked up from germline, CDR1 is SNHLY and CDR2 is FYNNEI.

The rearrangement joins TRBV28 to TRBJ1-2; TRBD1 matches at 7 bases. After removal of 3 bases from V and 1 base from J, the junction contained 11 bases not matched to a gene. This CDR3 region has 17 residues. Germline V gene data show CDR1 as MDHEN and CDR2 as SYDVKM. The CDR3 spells CASSFNFRDSFNYGYTF. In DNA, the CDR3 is TGTGCCAGCAGTTTTAACTTCCGGGACAGTTTTAACTATGGCTACACCTTC.

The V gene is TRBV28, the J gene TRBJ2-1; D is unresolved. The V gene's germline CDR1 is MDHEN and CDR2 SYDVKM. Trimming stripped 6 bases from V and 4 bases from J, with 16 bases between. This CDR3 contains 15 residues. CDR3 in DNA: TGTGCCAGCAGCCTCGGCGTAGTCGGGTACAATGAGCAGTTCTTC. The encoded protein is CASSLGVVGYNEQFF.

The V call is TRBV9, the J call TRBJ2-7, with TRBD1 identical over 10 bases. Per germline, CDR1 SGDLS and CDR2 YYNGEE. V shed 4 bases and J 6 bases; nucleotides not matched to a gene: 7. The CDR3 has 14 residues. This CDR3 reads CASSPRDRGSEQYF. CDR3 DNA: TGTGCCAGCAGCCCAAGGGACAGGGGTTCCGAGCAGTACTTC.

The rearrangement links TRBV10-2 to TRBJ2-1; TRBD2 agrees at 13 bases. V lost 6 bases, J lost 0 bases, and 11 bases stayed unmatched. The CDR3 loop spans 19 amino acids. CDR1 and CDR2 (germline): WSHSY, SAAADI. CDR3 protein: CASSLLAGGGGSSYNEQFF. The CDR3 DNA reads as TGCGCCAGCAGCTTACTAGCGGGAGGGGGGGGTAGCTCCTACAATGAGCAGTTCTTC.

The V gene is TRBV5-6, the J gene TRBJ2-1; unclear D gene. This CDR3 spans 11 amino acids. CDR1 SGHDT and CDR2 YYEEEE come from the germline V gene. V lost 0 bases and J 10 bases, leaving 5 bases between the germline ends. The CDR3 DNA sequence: TGTGCCAGCAGCTTGGTACAGGAGCAGTTCTTC. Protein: CASSLVQEQFF.

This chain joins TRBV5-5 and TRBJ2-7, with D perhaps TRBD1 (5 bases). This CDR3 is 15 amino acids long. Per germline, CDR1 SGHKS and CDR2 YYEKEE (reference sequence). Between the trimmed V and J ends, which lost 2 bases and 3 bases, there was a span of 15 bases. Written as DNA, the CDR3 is TGTGCCAGCAGCTTTTCTTTTACAGGAGACTACGAGCAGTACTTC. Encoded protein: CASSFSFTGDYEQYF.

The CDR3 is CASSLEVYTDTQYF. The CDR3, as DNA: TGTGCCAGCAGCTTGGAGGTGTACACAGATACGCAGTATTTT. The chain is built from TRBV5-8 and TRBJ2-3; D uncertain. This CDR3 has 14 residues. V was pared by 0 bases and J by 2 bases, with 7 bases between. Looked up from germline, CDR1 is SGHTS and CDR2 is YDEGEE.

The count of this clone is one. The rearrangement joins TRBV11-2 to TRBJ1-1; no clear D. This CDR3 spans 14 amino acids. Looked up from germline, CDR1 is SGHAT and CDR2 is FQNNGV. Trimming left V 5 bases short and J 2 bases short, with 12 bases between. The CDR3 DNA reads TGTGCCAGCAGCCCTGGAGCGGGTAACACTGAAGCTTTCTTT. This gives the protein CASSPGAGNTEAFF.

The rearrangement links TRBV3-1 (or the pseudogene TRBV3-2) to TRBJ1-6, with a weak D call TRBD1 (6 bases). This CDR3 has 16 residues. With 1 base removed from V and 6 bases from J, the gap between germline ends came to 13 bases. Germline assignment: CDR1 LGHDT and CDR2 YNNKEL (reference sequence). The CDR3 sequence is CASSQGGRSGNSPLHF. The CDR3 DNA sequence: TGTGCCAGCAGCCAAGGGGGGCGGTCAGGTAATTCACCCCTCCACTTT.

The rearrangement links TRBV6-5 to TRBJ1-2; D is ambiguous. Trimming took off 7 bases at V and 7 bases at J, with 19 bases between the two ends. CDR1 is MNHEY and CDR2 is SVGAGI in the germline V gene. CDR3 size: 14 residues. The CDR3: CASTPGGKRFGYTF. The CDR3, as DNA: TGTGCCAGCACCCCGGGAGGGAAAAGATTTGGCTACACCTTC.

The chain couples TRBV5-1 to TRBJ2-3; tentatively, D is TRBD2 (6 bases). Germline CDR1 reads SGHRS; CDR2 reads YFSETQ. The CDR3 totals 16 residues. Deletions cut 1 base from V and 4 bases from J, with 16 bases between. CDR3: CASSLLDGGSADTQYF. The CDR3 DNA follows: TGCGCCAGCAGCTTGTTGGATGGAGGGAGCGCAGATACGCAGTATTTT.

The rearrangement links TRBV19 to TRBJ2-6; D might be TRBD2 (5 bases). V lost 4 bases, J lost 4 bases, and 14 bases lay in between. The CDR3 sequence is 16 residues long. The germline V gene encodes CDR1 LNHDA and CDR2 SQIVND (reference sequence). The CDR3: CASSTRDLAGANVLTF. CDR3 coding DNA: TGTGCCAGTAGTACCCGGGATTTAGCGGGGGCCAACGTCCTGACTTTC.

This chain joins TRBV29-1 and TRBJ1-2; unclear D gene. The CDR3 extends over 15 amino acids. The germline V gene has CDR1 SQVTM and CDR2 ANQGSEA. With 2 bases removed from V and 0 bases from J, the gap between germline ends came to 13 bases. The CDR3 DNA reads TGCAGCGTTGAACCGTCGGAACCTGCTAACTATGGCTACACCTTC. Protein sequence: CSVEPSEPANYGYTF.

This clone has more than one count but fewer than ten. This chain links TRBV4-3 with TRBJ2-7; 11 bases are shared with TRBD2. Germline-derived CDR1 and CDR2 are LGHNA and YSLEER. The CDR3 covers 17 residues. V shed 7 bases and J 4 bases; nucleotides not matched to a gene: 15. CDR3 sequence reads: CASIPGTSGSARYEQYF. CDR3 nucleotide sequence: TGCGCCAGCATCCCGGGTACTAGCGGGAGTGCAAGGTACGAGCAGTACTTC.

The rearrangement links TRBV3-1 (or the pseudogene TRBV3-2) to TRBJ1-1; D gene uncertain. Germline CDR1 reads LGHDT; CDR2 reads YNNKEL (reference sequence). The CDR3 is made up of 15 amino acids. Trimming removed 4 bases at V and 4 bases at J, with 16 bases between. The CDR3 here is CASSRQALRPTEAFF. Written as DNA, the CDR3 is TGTGCCAGCAGCCGGCAAGCCCTACGGCCCACTGAAGCTTTCTTT.

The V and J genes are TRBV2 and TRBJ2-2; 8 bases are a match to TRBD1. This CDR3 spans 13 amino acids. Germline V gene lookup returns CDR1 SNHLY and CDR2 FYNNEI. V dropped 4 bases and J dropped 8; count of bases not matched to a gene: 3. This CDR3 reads CASSAGQGGELFF. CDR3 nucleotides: TGTGCCAGCAGTGCTGGACAGGGTGGGGAGCTGTTTTTT.

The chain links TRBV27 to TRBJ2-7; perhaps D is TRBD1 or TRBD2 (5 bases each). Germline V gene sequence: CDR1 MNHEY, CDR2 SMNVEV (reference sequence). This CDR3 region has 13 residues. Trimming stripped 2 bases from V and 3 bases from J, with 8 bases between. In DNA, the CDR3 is TGTGCCAGCAGTTTAAGTGGGGGCTACGAGCAGTACTTC. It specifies CASSLSGGYEQYF.

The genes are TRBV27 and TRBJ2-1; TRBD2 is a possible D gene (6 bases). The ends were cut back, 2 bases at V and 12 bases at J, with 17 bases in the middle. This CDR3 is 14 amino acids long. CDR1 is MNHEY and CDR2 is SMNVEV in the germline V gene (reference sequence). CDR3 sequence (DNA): TGTGCCAGCAGTTTAAGGACTACCGGGTTAGGGCAGTTCTTC. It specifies CASSLRTTGLGQFF.

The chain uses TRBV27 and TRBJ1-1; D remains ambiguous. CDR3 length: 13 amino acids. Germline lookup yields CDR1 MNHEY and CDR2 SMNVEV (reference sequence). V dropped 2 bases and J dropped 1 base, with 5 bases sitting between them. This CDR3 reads CASSLNSNTEAFF. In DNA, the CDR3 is TGTGCCAGCAGTTTAAATTCGAACACTGAAGCTTTCTTT.

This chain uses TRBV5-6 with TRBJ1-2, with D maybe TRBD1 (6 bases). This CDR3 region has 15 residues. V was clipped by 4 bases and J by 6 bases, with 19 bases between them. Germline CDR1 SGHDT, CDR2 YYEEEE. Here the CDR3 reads CASSRQGLPADGYTF. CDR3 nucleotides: TGTGCCAGCAGCCGCCAGGGGTTACCGGCGGATGGCTACACCTTC.

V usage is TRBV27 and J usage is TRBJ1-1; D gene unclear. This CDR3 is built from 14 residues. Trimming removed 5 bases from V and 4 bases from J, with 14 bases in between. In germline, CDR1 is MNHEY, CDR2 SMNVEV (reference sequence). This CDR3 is CASSPAGRSTEAFF. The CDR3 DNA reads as TGTGCCAGCAGTCCGGCCGGGAGAAGCACTGAAGCTTTCTTT.

The CDR3 protein is CASSGDSLNEQFF. In nucleotides, the CDR3 is TGTGCCAGCAGCGGGGACAGCCTCAATGAGCAGTTCTTC. The chain links TRBV7-9 to TRBJ2-1, with 7 bases aligning to TRBD1. This CDR3 is 13 amino acids long. After removal of 5 bases from V and 6 bases from J, the junction contained 4 bases not matched to a gene. CDR1 and CDR2 (germline): SEHNR, FQNEAQ (reference sequence).

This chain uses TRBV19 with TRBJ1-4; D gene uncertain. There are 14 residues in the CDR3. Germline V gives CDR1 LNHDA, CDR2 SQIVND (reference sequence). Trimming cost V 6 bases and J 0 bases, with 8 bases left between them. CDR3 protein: CASSLQATNEKLFF. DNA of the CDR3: TGTGCCAGTAGCCTACAAGCAACTAATGAAAAACTGTTTTTT.

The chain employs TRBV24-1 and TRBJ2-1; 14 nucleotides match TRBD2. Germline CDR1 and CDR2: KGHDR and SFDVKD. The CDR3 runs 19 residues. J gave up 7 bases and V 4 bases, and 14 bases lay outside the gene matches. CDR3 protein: CATSDPTSGRAMVSNEQFF. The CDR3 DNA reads TGTGCCACCAGTGACCCGACTAGCGGGAGGGCCATGGTTAGTAATGAGCAGTTCTTC.

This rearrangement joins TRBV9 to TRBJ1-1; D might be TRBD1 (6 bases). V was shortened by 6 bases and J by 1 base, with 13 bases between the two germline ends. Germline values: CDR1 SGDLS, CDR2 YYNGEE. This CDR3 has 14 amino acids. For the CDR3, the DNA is TGTGCCAGCACGAGGGGGGATGGGAACACTGAAGCTTTCTTT. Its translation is CASTRGDGNTEAFF.

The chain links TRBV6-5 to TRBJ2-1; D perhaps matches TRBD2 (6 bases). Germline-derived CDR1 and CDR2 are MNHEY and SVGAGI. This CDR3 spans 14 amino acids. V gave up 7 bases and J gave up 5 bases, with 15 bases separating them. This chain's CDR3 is CASTEGDFHNEQFF. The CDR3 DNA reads TGTGCCAGCACCGAAGGGGACTTCCACAATGAGCAGTTCTTC.

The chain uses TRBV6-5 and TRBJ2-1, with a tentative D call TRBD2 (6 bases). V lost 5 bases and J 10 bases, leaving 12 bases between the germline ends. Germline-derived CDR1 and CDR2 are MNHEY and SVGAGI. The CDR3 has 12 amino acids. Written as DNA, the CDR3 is TGTGCCAGCAGTCCCGGGGAGGAGGAGCAGTTCTTC. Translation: CASSPGEEEQFF.

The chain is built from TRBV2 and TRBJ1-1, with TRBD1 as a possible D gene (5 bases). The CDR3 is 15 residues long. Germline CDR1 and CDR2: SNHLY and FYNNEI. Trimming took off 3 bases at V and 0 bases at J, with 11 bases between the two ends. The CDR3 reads CASSEPGTMNTEAFF. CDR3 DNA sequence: TGTGCCAGCAGTGAGCCGGGGACTATGAACACTGAAGCTTTCTTT.